This T cell receptor beta chain was captured by sequencing in a study of T cell changes during pregnancy in multiple sclerosis. The data were produced by immunoSEQ multiplex PCR, yet TCRdb's version contains in-frame clones alone and is incomplete. The repertoire holds about 47,000 clones, with 93% as singletons. CDR1 LNHDA and CDR2 SQIVND come from the germline V gene (reference sequence). The CDR3 runs to 15 residues. J was trimmed by 3 bases and V by 6 bases; bases with no gene match: 9. Material: peripheral blood, obtained in the second trimester of pregnancy. The chain links TRBV19 to TRBJ2-7, with TRBD1 matching 9 bases. This TCR was recovered from a female donor with multiple sclerosis, enrolled in a pregnancy study. The DNA for the CDR3 is TGTGCCAGTAGCCCCGGGACAGGGACCTTCTACGAGCAGTACTTC. As protein: CASSPGTGTFYEQYF.